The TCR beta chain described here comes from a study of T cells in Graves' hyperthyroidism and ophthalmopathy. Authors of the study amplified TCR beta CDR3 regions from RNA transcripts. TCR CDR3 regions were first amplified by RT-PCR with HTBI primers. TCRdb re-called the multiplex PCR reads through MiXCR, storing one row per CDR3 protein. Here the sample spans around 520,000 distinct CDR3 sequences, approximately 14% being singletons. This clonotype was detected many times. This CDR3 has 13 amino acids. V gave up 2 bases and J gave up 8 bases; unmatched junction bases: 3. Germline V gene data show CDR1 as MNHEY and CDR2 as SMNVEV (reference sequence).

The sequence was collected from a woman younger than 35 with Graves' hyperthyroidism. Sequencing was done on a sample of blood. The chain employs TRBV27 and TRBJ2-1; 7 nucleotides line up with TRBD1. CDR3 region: CASSLEDRDEQFF. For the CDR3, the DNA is TGTGCCAGCAGTTTAGAAGACAGGGATGAGCAGTTCTTC.